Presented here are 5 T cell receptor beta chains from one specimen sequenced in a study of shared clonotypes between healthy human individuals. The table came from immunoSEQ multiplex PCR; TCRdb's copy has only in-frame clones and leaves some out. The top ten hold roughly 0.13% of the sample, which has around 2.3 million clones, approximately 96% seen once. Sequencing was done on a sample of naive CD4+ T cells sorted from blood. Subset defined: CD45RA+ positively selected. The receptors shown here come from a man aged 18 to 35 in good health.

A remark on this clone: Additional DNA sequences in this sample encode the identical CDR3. The CDR3 coding sequence is TGTGCCAGCTCACCACCGGCGGGGGGGCCAAATGAGCAGTTCTTC. It is translated as CASSPPAGGPNEQFF. This chain links TRBV18 with TRBJ2-1, with TRBD2 identical over 9 bases. The CDR3 totals 15 residues. Germline-derived CDR1 and CDR2 are KGHSH and LQKENI. Losses at the gene ends were 0 bases for V and 7 bases for J; bases not matched to a gene: 4.

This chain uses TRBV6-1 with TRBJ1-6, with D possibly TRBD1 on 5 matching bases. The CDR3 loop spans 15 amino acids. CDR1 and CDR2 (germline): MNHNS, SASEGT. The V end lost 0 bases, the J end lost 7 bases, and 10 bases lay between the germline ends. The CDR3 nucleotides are TGTGCCAGCAGTGAAGCTCCAGGGTCCAATTCACCCCTCCACTTT. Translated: CASSEAPGSNSPLHF.

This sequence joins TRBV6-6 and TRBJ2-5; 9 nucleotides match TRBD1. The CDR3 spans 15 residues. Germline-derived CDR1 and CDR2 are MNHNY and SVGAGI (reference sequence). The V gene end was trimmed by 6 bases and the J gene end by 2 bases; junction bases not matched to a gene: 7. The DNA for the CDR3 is TGTGCCAGCAGCCAGTCTGACAGGGGGCAAGAGACCCAGTACTTC. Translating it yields CASSQSDRGQETQYF.

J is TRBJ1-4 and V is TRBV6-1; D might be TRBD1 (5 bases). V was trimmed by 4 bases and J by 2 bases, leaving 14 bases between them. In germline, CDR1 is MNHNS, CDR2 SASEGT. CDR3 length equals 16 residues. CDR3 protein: CASSGAGRATNEKLFF. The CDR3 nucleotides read TGTGCCAGCAGTGGGGCAGGGAGGGCTACTAATGAAAAACTGTTTTTT.

CDR3 sequence: CASSSAVEQYF. CDR3 DNA sequence: TGTGCCAGCAGCTCCGCGGTCGAGCAGTACTTC. The genes are TRBV7-9 and TRBJ2-7; D is uncertain. This CDR3 contains 11 residues. V dropped 4 bases and J dropped 6 bases, with 7 bases sitting between them. CDR1 and CDR2 from the germline V gene are SEHNR and FQNEAQ (reference sequence).